These T cell receptor beta chains were read from a single sample in a study of blood T cells in healthy people across ages. TCRdb recomputed calls from the 5' RACE reads with MiXCR, one row per CDR3 protein. This table holds hundreds of thousands of distinct CDR3 sequences, 56% found once. The specimen sequenced was blood. All receptors come from a middle-aged man in good health. The CDR3 runs from the conserved cysteine through the conserved F or W. A D gene is named only where the DNA matches it firmly. Size tells how often a clone was seen (once, few, many) or the class of an expanded clone, and some rows leave it out.

>NA|TRBD1|TRBV7-4|TRBJ2-1
TGTGCCAGCAGCTACCCCGGGACAGGGGTGAATGAGCAGTTCTTC
CASSYPGTGVNEQFF
>NA|NA|TRBV29-1|TRBJ1-5
TGCAGCGTTGCCGAAACAGGGCGTCAGCCCCAGCATTTT
CSVAETGRQPQHF
>NA|NA|TRBV20-1|TRBJ2-7
TGCAGTGCTAGAGATCTCTTCAGGGCTTCTTCCTACGAGCAGTACTTC
CSARDLFRASSYEQYF
>NA|TRBD2|TRBV24-1|TRBJ2-3
TGTACCACCAGTGACCCGGGACTAGCGGGAGGTGGAGATACGCAGTATTTT
CTTSDPGLAGGGDTQYF
>NA|NA|TRBV4-2|TRBJ2-1
TGTGCCAGCAGCCAAGAGGTGAACCGGGGGGCTTACAATGAGCAGTTCTTC
CASSQEVNRGAYNEQFF
>NA|TRBD2|TRBV4-2|TRBJ2-1
TGTGCCAGCAGCCAAGGCCTCCTTGGAGCGGGAGCCAACAATGAGCAGTTCTTC
CASSQGLLGAGANNEQFF
>NA|TRBD2|TRBV27|TRBJ2-1
TGTGCCAGCACAGCGGGGACCGTCAATGAGCAGTTCTTC
CASTAGTVNEQFF
>NA|TRBD2|TRBV12-3/TRBV12-4|TRBJ2-7
TGTGCCAGCAGTTTAGCACTAGCGTACAACGAGCAGTACTTC
CASSLALAYNEQYF
>few|TRBD1|TRBV5-1|TRBJ2-3
TGCGCCAGCAGCTTGGCCCGGGACAGGGTCGTGAGAGATACGCAGTATTTT
CASSLARDRVVRDTQYF
>few|TRBD1|TRBV14|TRBJ1-4
TGTGCCAGCAGCCAGACTAGGACAGGGAATGAAAAACTGTTTTTT
CASSQTRTGNEKLFF
>NA|NA|TRBV12-3/TRBV12-4|TRBJ2-2
TGTGCCAGCACCGAGGGGGGGGCTATCGGGGAGCTGTTTTTT
CASTEGGAIGELFF
>few|NA|TRBV28|TRBJ2-4
TGTGCCAGCAGTCACCGTCCTCCGACCCGGAACATTCAGTACTTC
CASSHRPPTRNIQYF
>once|TRBD2|TRBV10-3|TRBJ2-3
TGTGCCACCGTCCCGAGGGTTAGCGGGGGAGCCACAGATACGCAGTATTTT
CATVPRVSGGATDTQYF
>few|NA|TRBV30|TRBJ1-6
TGTGCCTGGAGAGGAGGCGACTCACCCCTCCACTTT
CAWRGGDSPLHF